This passage covers 4 T cell receptor beta chains from one sample sequenced in a study of blood T cell repertoires in COVID-19. The table came from immunoSEQ multiplex PCR; TCRdb's copy has only in-frame clones and leaves some out. Of over 100,000 clones in the sample, roughly 82% were seen once. The sample was peripheral blood. All receptors derive from an elderly woman with active or convalescent COVID-19.

The chain employs TRBV27 and TRBJ1-2; no definite D call. The germline V and J ends were trimmed by 5 bases and 4 bases, with 11 bases remaining between them. This CDR3 contains 13 residues. Germline V gives CDR1 MNHEY, CDR2 SMNVEV (reference sequence). CDR3 coding DNA: TGTGCCAGCAGTAGGTTACAGTCCTATGGCTACACCTTC. It specifies CASSRLQSYGYTF.

There are a few counts of this clone. The CDR3 here is CATGTELNQPQHF. The CDR3 DNA reads TGCGCCACCGGGACAGAACTCAATCAGCCCCAGCATTTT. The genes are TRBV4-1 and TRBJ1-5; TRBD1 aligns across 7 bases. Germline V gene sequence: CDR1 MGHRA, CDR2 YSYEKL. With V trimmed by 10 bases and J by 3 bases, 6 bases remained unmatched. This CDR3 region has 13 residues.

The chain recombines TRBV6-5 with TRBJ2-7; 7 bases map to TRBD2. There are 15 residues in the CDR3. The ends lost 6 bases at V and 3 bases at J; junction bases unmatched: 11. Germline lookup yields CDR1 MNHEY and CDR2 SVGAGI. DNA for the CDR3: TGTGCCAGCAGCCTCTCTCTCTGGACTAGCTACGAGCAGTACTTC. Residues: CASSLSLWTSYEQYF.

The gene calls are TRBV28 and TRBJ2-5, with D possibly matching TRBD1 (5 bases). Trimming took off 5 bases at V and 4 bases at J, with 20 bases between the two ends. The CDR3 contains 16 residues. Germline lookup yields CDR1 MDHEN and CDR2 SYDVKM. The CDR3 nucleotides are TGTGCCAGCAGTCCTCGTACTCTCAGGGTTGGAGAGACCCAGTACTTC. Its protein is CASSPRTLRVGETQYF.